The 3 T cell receptor beta chains given below trace back to one sample, sequenced in a study of T-cell memory formation after mild COVID-19. TCRdb reanalysed the 5' RACE reads using MiXCR and keeps one entry per CDR3 protein. Of some 350,000 distinct CDR3 sequences listed, 15% to 20% were seen once; the top ten hold about 22%. Sequencing input: PBMCs or a T cell subset sorted from them (not recorded which). All receptors derive from a young man who had mild COVID-19 (a few samples of this study predate the infection). Cell type and time point are not known.

The chain combines TRBV3-1 with TRBJ2-2; D is unclear. Looked up from germline, CDR1 is LGHDT and CDR2 is YNNKEL (reference sequence). V lost 2 bases to trimming and J lost 1 base, with 11 bases between them. This CDR3 region has 16 residues. CDR3 nucleotides: TGTGCCAGCAGCCAAAATTCGCCGCAGAACACCGGGGAGCTGTTTTTT. Its translation: CASSQNSPQNTGELFF. The variable domain in full, completed from reference TRBV3-1 and TRBJ2-2, reads DTAVSQTPKYLVTQMGNDKSIKCEQNLGHDTMYWYKQDSKKFLKIMFSYNNKELIINETVPNRFSPKSPDKAHLNLHINSLELGDSAVYFCASSQNSPQNTGELFFGEGSRLTVL.

The table lists this clonotype with a few counts. The chain is built from TRBV4-1 and TRBJ2-5; D is unclear. V lost 0 bases to trimming and J lost 6 bases, with 5 bases between them. CDR3 size: 12 residues. Germline CDR1 is MGHRA and CDR2 is YSYEKL. CDR3 sequence (DNA): TGCGCCAGCAGCCAAGATCGGCAGACCCAGTACTTC. Residues: CASSQDRQTQYF.

This clonotype was seen repeatedly, ten times or more. The chain links TRBV6-2 or TRBV6-3 to TRBJ2-1; D is possibly TRBD2 (5 bases). The CDR3 is made up of 14 amino acids. Germline assignment: CDR1 MNHEY and CDR2 SVGEGT. V lost 6 bases to trimming and J lost 1 base, with 10 bases between them. CDR3 in amino acids: CASSRSGSYNEQFF. The CDR3 nucleotides read TGTGCCAGCAGCAGAAGCGGATCCTACAATGAGCAGTTCTTC.